Below are 7 T cell receptor beta chains sequenced from a single sample in a study of blood T cell repertoires in COVID-19. Assay used: immunoSEQ multiplex PCR; TCRdb lists only in-frame clones, some missing. The data hold 190,000 or so clones, with 86% observed a single time. Source material: peripheral blood. These TCRs come from a woman between 70 and 85 years old with acute or convalescent COVID-19.

This chain joins TRBV5-1 and TRBJ1-2; 9 bases agree with TRBD1. The length of the CDR3 is 13 residues. The germline V gene encodes CDR1 SGHRS and CDR2 YFSETQ. The J segment lost 4 bases and the V segment lost 4 bases, leaving 2 bases of the junction unmatched. The CDR3: CASSQDRGYGYTF. The DNA for the CDR3 is TGCGCCAGCAGCCAGGACAGGGGCTATGGCTACACCTTC.

The chain joins TRBV4-2 to TRBJ2-1; tentative D call: TRBD2 (5 bases). The CDR3 contains 13 residues. The germline gives CDR1 LGHNA, CDR2 YNFKEQ. The V gene lost 2 bases and the J gene lost 6 bases, with 8 bases spanning the gap. The CDR3 DNA is TGTGCCAGCAGCCAACCGGGGAGCAATGAGCAGTTCTTC. It encodes CASSQPGSNEQFF.

The chain is built from TRBV10-2 and TRBJ2-1, with D perhaps matching TRBD2 (6 bases). Germline V CDR1 and CDR2: WSHSY, SAAADI. The CDR3 contains 13 residues. V was trimmed by 7 bases and J by 5 bases, leaving 12 bases between them. CDR3 residues: CASKMTRNNEQFF. The CDR3, as DNA: TGCGCCAGCAAGATGACTAGAAACAATGAGCAGTTCTTC.

V and J are TRBV19 and TRBJ1-5; no definite D call. The V end lost 1 base, the J end lost 0 bases, and 7 bases lay between the germline ends. Germline V gene data show CDR1 as LNHDA and CDR2 as SQIVND (reference sequence). The CDR3 length is 15 residues. The CDR3 sequence is CASSIGGFSNQPQHF. The CDR3 region has the DNA TGTGCCAGTAGTATAGGAGGCTTTAGCAATCAGCCCCAGCATTTT.

The rearrangement joins TRBV10-2 to TRBJ1-2; 10 bases line up with TRBD1. Trimming cost V 8 bases and J 7 bases; bases outside gene matches: 10. CDR3 size: 14 residues. Germline CDR1 WSHSY, CDR2 SAAADI. The CDR3, as DNA: TGCGCCAGCGGACTGACAGGGGGCGAGGCTGGCTACACCTTC. Translating gives CASGLTGGEAGYTF.

This clone was observed a single time. The chain links TRBV2 to TRBJ2-7; 8 bases match TRBD1. This CDR3 has 16 residues. Germline CDR1 reads SNHLY; CDR2 reads FYNNEI. J was trimmed by 3 bases and V by 8 bases; bases with no gene match: 15. The CDR3 DNA reads TGTGCCAGCCTACAGGGGGTAGGTTCTAGGTTCTACGAGCAGTACTTC. Translating it yields CASLQGVGSRFYEQYF.

V usage is TRBV12-3 or TRBV12-4 and J usage is TRBJ2-3, with D possibly being TRBD2 (5 bases). The CDR3 is 12 amino acids. The germline V and J ends were trimmed by 9 bases and 6 bases, with 13 bases remaining between them. The CDR3 region is CASRTGGDTQYF. CDR3 DNA sequence: TGTGCCAGTAGGACTGGCGGGGATACGCAGTATTTT.